This is a list of T cell receptor beta chains from one sample in a study of blood T cell repertoires in COVID-19. Method: immunoSEQ multiplex PCR; TCRdb's copy keeps in-frame clones and lacks some. This table holds about 330,000 clones, approximately 88% found once. Sequencing used PBMCs or T cells enriched from blood (not recorded which). The source is a man between 25 and 39 years old who had recovered from COVID-19. The CDR3 runs from the conserved cysteine through the conserved F or W. D genes are given only for firm matches. Part of the rows lack a size; the others show once, few, many or a class for expanded clones.

cdr3_aa,cdr3_nt,j_call,clone_size,v_call,cdr3_length,d_call
CAWGLAAISNQPQHF,TGTGCCTGGGGGCTAGCGGCGATTAGCAATCAGCCCCAGCATTTT,TRBJ1-5,.,TRBV30,15,.
CASSLLAGNTYNEQFF,TGTGCCAGCAGCTTACTAGCGGGGAATACCTACAATGAGCAGTTCTTC,TRBJ2-1,.,TRBV11-2,16,TRBD2
CASSPDRLPNTGELFF,TGTGCCAGCAGCCCGGACAGGTTACCAAACACCGGGGAGCTGTTTTTT,TRBJ2-2,.,TRBV27,16,TRBD1
CASSAGTGGDEQYF,TGCGCCAGCAGTGCCGGGACAGGGGGCGACGAGCAGTACTTC,TRBJ2-7,.,TRBV5-1,14,TRBD1
CASSLDRGLEKGYTF,TGCGCCAGCAGCTTAGACAGGGGGCTCGAAAAGGGCTACACCTTC,TRBJ1-2,.,TRBV5-1,15,TRBD1
CASSEGQGGTDTQYF,TGTGCCAGCAGTGAGGGACAGGGAGGCACAGATACGCAGTATTTT,TRBJ2-3,.,TRBV6-4,15,TRBD1
CASSYSLQGAIDEQYF,TGTGCCAGCAGTTACTCGTTGCAGGGGGCAATAGACGAGCAGTACTTC,TRBJ2-7,.,TRBV6-6,16,TRBD1
CASSVLAGDPTDTQYF,TGTGCCAGCAGCGTCCTAGCGGGGGACCCCACAGATACGCAGTATTTT,TRBJ2-3,.,TRBV9,16,TRBD2
CARTNVNSYEQYF,TGCGCCAGAACAAATGTAAACTCCTACGAGCAGTACTTC,TRBJ2-7,once,TRBV5-1,13,.
CASSPGVDTQYF,TGTGCCAGCAGCCCGGGGGTGGATACGCAGTATTTT,TRBJ2-3,.,TRBV5-6,12,.
CASSQDSSGDHNEQFF,TGCGCCAGCAGCCAAGATTCTAGCGGGGATCACAATGAGCAGTTCTTC,TRBJ2-1,.,TRBV4-1,16,TRBD2
CATIQGAENYGYTF,TGTGCCACGATACAGGGGGCAGAGAACTATGGCTACACCTTC,TRBJ1-2,few,TRBV7-9,14,TRBD1
CASSQEGQGLGKLFF,TGCGCCAGCAGCCAAGAGGGACAGGGCCTAGGGAAACTGTTTTTT,TRBJ1-4,.,TRBV4-1,15,TRBD1
CASSDGQGAGGYTF,TGCGCCAGCAGCGACGGACAGGGGGCAGGTGGCTACACCTTC,TRBJ1-2,.,TRBV5-1,14,TRBD1
CACQTGNYGYTF,TGTGCCTGTCAGACAGGGAACTATGGCTACACCTTC,TRBJ1-2,.,TRBV30,12,TRBD1
CASSLRGQGRTEAFF,TGTGCCAGCAGTTTGCGTGGACAGGGAAGAACTGAAGCTTTCTTT,TRBJ1-1,.,TRBV28,15,TRBD1
CAWSDWRVAFF,TGTGCCTGGAGTGATTGGAGGGTAGCTTTCTTT,TRBJ1-1,.,TRBV30,11,.
CASSLALGGGTEAFF,TGCGCCAGCAGCCTCGCCTTGGGGGGTGGGACTGAAGCTTTCTTT,TRBJ1-1,.,TRBV4-1,15,.
CATSGTGTGSHEQYF,TGTGCCACCAGCGGGACCGGGACAGGGTCCCACGAGCAGTACTTC,TRBJ2-7,once,TRBV24-1,15,TRBD1
CAWSSGTSLQYF,TGTGCCTGGAGCTCCGGGACTAGCCTGCAGTATTTT,TRBJ2-3,.,TRBV30,12,TRBD2
CASSLGTGGLYTF,TGTGCCAGCAGTTTAGGGACAGGAGGTCTGTACACCTTC,TRBJ1-2,few,TRBV28,13,TRBD1
CASSKRTWDSRATDTQYF,TGTGCCAGCAGCAAACGGACATGGGATTCTCGGGCCACAGATACGCAGTATTTT,TRBJ2-3,.,TRBV9,18,.